This T cell receptor beta chain comes out of a study of cytotoxic CD8 clonotypes in ibrutinib-treated CLL. On the study more broadly: Mean yields were approximately 260,000 productive templates and roughly 94,000 productive rearrangements per sample.

The planned depth of sequencing spanned 1 in 200,000 to 1 in 1 million T cells. The protocol was immunoSEQ multiplex PCR, while the TCRdb copy is restricted to in-frame clones and leaves out a portion. The table records more than 11,000 clones, roughly 76% of them present only once. This clone was seen a handful of times. Its specificity is unknown. Study observations and caveats: Clonality rose at ibrutinib response, held steady in sustained remission, and fell toward baseline at progression. A difference in sampling times existed between sustained-remission and progressing patients.

Germline CDR1 reads MNHEY; CDR2 reads SVGAGI. Trimming cost V 6 bases and J 7 bases, with 15 bases left between them. This CDR3 has 13 residues. The sequence came from a human donor with chronic lymphocytic leukemia. The source was PBMCs, collected before ibrutinib treatment. The J gene is TRBJ1-2, the V gene TRBV6-5; D may be TRBD1 (6 bases). CDR3 loop: CASRPRTASGYTF. CDR3 sequence (DNA): TGTGCCAGCAGGCCTAGGACAGCCAGTGGCTACACCTTC.